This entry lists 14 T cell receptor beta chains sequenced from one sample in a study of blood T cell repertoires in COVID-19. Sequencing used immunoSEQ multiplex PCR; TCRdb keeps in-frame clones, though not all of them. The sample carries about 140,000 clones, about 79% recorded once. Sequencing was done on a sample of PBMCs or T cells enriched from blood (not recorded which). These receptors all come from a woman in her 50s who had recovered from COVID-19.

CDR3 sequence (DNA): TGTGCCAGCAGCGTAGACGGACTAGACTACAATGAGCAGTTCTTC. Its protein is CASSVDGLDYNEQFF. This chain joins TRBV9 and TRBJ2-1, with TRBD2 matching over 7 bases. Germline V gene sequence: CDR1 SGDLS, CDR2 YYNGEE. Trimming removed 0 bases from V and 3 bases from J; junction bases left unmatched: 3. The length of the CDR3 is 15 residues.

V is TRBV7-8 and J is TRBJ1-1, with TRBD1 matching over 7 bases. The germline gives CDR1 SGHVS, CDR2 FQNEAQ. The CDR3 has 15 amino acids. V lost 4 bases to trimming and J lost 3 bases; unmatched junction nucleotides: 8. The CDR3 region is CASSSKGARYTEAFF. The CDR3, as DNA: TGTGCCAGCAGCTCCAAGGGGGCGCGGTACACTGAAGCTTTCTTT.

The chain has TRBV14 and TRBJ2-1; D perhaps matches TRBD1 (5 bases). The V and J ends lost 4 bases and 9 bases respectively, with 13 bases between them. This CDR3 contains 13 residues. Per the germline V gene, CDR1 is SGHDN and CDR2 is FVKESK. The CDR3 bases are TGTGCCAGCAGCCTAAACCCAGGGTTTGAGCAGTTCTTC. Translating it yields CASSLNPGFEQFF.

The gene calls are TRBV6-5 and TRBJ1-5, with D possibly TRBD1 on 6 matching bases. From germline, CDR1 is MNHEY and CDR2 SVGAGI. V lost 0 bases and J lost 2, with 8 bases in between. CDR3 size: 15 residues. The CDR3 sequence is CASSYSWTGNQPQHF. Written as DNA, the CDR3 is TGTGCCAGCAGTTACTCTTGGACAGGCAATCAGCCCCAGCATTTT.

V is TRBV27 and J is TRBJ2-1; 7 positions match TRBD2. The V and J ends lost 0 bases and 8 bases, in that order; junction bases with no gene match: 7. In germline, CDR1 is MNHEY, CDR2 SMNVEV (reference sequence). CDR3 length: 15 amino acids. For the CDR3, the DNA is TGTGCCAGCAGTTTATCAGTGGGCCGGGAGGATGAGCAGTTCTTC. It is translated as CASSLSVGREDEQFF.

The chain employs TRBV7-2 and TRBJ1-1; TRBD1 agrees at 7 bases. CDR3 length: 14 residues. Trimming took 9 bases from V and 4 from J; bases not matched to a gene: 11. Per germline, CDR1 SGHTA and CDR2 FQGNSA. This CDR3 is CASFIGTASTEAFF. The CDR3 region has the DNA TGTGCCAGTTTCATCGGGACAGCGAGCACTGAAGCTTTCTTT.

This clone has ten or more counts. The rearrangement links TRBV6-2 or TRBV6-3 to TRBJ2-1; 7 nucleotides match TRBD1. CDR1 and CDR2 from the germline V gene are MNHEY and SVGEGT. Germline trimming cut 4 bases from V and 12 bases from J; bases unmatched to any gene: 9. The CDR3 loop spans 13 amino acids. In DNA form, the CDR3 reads TGTGCCAGCAGTTCACGAAGGGGGCAGTCGCAGTTCTTC. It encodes CASSSRRGQSQFF.

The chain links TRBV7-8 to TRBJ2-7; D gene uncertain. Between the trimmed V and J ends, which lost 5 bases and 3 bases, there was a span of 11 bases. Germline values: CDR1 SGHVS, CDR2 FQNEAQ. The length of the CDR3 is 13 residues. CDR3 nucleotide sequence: TGTGCCAGCAGCAACGGGTCGATCTACGAGCAGTACTTC. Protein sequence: CASSNGSIYEQYF.

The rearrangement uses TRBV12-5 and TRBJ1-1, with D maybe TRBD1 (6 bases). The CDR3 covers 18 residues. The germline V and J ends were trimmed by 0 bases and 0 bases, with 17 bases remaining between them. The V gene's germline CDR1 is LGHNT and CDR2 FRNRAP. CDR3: CASGLVYNRGDMNTEAFF. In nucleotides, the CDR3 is TGTGCTAGTGGTTTGGTCTATAATCGAGGGGACATGAACACTGAAGCTTTCTTT.

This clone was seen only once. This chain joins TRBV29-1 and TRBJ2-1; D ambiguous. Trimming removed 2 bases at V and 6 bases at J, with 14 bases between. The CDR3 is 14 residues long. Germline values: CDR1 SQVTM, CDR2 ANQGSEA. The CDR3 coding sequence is TGCAGCGTTGAACGGTTAGTCCCCGGCAATGAGCAGTTCTTC. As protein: CSVERLVPGNEQFF.

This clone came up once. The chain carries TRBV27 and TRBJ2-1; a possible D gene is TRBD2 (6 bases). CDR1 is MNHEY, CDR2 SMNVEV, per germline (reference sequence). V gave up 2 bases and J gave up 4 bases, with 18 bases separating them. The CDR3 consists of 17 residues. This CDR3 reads CASSLRAGKGGYNEQFF. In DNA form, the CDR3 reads TGTGCCAGCAGTTTAAGGGCGGGGAAGGGTGGATACAATGAGCAGTTCTTC.

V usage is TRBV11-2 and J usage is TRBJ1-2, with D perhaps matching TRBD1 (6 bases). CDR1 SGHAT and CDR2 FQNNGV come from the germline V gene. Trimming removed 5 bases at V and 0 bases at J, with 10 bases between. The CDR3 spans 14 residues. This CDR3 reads CASSPQGTNYGYTF. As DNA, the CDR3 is TGTGCCAGCAGCCCTCAGGGGACTAACTATGGCTACACCTTC.

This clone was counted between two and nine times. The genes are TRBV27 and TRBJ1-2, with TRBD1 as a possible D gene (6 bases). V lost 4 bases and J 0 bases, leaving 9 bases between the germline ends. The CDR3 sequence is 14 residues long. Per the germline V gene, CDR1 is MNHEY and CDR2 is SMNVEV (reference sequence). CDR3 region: CASSSDRTNYGYTF. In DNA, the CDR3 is TGTGCCAGCAGTTCCGACAGGACTAACTATGGCTACACCTTC.

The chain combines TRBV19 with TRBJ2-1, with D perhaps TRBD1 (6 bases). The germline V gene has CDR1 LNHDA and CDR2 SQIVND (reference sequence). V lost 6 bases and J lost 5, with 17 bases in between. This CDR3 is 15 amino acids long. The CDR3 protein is CASSPARTVDNEQFF. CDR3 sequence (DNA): TGTGCCAGTAGCCCGGCACGGACAGTCGACAATGAGCAGTTCTTC.